These T cell receptor beta chains were read from a single sample in a study of CD8 T cells in ankylosing spondylitis. TCRdb re-analysed the 5' RACE reads in MiXCR, keeping a single row per CDR3 protein. This sample has around 160,000 distinct CDR3 sequences, with around 10% found just once. Specimen: blood, either unsorted or a sorted T cell fraction (not recorded which). These receptors were collected from a male donor with ankylosing spondylitis or in good health (not recorded which). Both conserved end residues are part of each CDR3. The D gene is left open where the match is weak. For some rows the clone size is stated as once, few or many, or as a class when expanded; others skip it.

>NA|TRBJ2-1|many|TRBV5-1
CASSFTRGNEQFF
TGCGCCAGCAGCTTTACCCGGGGCAATGAGCAGTTCTTC
>TRBD1|TRBJ2-1|many|TRBV10-3
CAIAGRQGAIESEQFF
TGTGCCATCGCAGGGAGACAGGGGGCGATAGAAAGTGAGCAGTTCTTC
>TRBD2|TRBJ2-3|NA|TRBV5-1
CASSLGLAGDVDTQYF
TGCGCCAGCAGCCTCGGACTAGCGGGAGATGTAGATACGCAGTATTTT
>NA|TRBJ1-2|NA|TRBV6-2/TRBV6-3
CASSKALPTNYGYTF
TGTGCCAGCAGCAAGGCCCTACCTACTAACTATGGCTACACCTTC
>NA|TRBJ1-2|many|TRBV7-8
CASSFGATFYGYTF
TGTGCCAGCAGCTTCGGAGCAACGTTCTATGGCTACACCTTC
>NA|TRBJ2-3|many|TRBV7-8
CASSLVGQTTDTQYF
TGTGCCAGCAGCTTAGTGGGCCAAACCACAGATACGCAGTATTTT
>TRBD2|TRBJ2-7|many|TRBV3-1
CASSPTSGSREQYF
TGTGCCAGCAGCCCCACTAGCGGGAGTCGTGAGCAGTACTTC
>TRBD1|TRBJ2-3|NA|TRBV5-1
CASSPGQGSDTQYF
TGCGCCAGCAGCCCGGGACAGGGATCAGATACGCAGTATTTT
>TRBD2|TRBJ2-5|many|TRBV4-2
CASSPGRETQYF
TGTGCCAGCAGTCCCGGGAGGGAGACCCAGTACTTC
>NA|TRBJ2-7|many|TRBV20-1
CSARDRNLHRYNPPPWEQYF
TGCAGTGCTAGAGATCGAAACCTCCACCGGTACAACCCTCCCCCCTGGGAGCAGTACTTC
>NA|TRBJ2-3|many|TRBV7-2
CASSLVVATTDTQYF
TGTGCCAGCAGCTTAGTAGTAGCGACCACAGATACGCAGTATTTT
>NA|TRBJ2-2|many|TRBV5-1
CASSLGMAVMNTGELFF
TGCGCCAGCAGCTTGGGGATGGCGGTGATGAACACCGGGGAGCTGTTTTTT
>NA|TRBJ2-2|NA|TRBV20-1
CSARGPNPNTGELFF
TGCAGTGCTAGAGGTCCAAACCCAAACACCGGGGAGCTGTTTTTT
>TRBD1|TRBJ2-7|few|TRBV24-1
CATSRTGGYEQYF
TGTGCCACTTCCCGGACAGGGGGCTACGAGCAGTACTTC
>TRBD1|TRBJ2-7|NA|TRBV12-3/TRBV12-4
CASSLRQGFSEQYF
TGTGCCAGCAGTTTAAGACAGGGTTTCTCCGAGCAGTACTTC
>TRBD2|TRBJ2-3|many|TRBV7-6
CASSLYPGGVADTQYF
TGTGCCAGCAGCTTATATCCCGGGGGGGTGGCAGATACGCAGTATTTT
>TRBD2|TRBJ2-3|many|TRBV11-2
CASSLSGWLAGGEDTQYF
TGTGCCAGCAGCTTATCTGGTTGGCTAGCGGGGGGAGAAGATACGCAGTATTTT
>TRBD1|TRBJ2-3|NA|TRBV6-5
CASSYQGAPDTQYF
TGTGCCAGCAGTTATCAGGGGGCCCCAGATACGCAGTATTTT
>TRBD1|TRBJ1-2|many|TRBV9
CASSVAAQGAPSGYTF
TGTGCCAGCAGCGTAGCCGCGCAGGGGGCGCCCTCTGGCTACACCTTC
>NA|TRBJ1-1|many|TRBV10-2
CASSDRRRRPEAFF
TGCGCCAGCAGTGATAGGAGGAGAAGGCCTGAAGCTTTCTTT
>NA|TRBJ1-1|many|TRBV29-1
CSVEETGASVAFF
TGCAGCGTTGAGGAGACGGGGGCGTCGGTAGCTTTCTTT
>TRBD1|TRBJ2-2|few|TRBV6-4
CASSPGTGAGELFF
TGTGCCAGCAGTCCAGGGACAGGGGCCGGGGAGCTGTTTTTT
>TRBD1|TRBJ2-1|NA|TRBV6-1
CASSELAGQGRNEQFF
TGTGCCAGCAGTGAATTAGCGGGACAGGGGAGGAATGAGCAGTTCTTC
>NA|TRBJ2-1|NA|TRBV7-2
CASSTNRDRGAIYNEQFF
TGTGCCAGCAGCACCAATAGGGATCGGGGGGCCATCTACAATGAGCAGTTCTTC
>NA|TRBJ1-3|many|TRBV19
CASSRSDGNTIYF
TGTGCCAGTAGTAGATCCGATGGAAACACCATATATTTT
>TRBD1|TRBJ1-2|many|TRBV10-3
CAISEKGAYGYTF
TGTGCCATCAGTGAGAAGGGGGCCTATGGCTACACCTTC
>NA|TRBJ2-1|many|TRBV5-1
CASSRRLESSYNEQFF
TGCGCCAGCAGCCGCAGACTGGAAAGCTCCTACAATGAGCAGTTCTTC
>NA|TRBJ2-5|many|TRBV21-1
CASSKGGSGLAEQETQYF
TGTGCCAGCAGCAAAGGGGGTTCGGGACTAGCGGAACAAGAGACCCAGTACTTC
>TRBD2|TRBJ2-1|many|TRBV12-3/TRBV12-4
CASSFPAGTSGRIHNEQFF
TGTGCCAGCAGTTTCCCCGCGGGGACTAGCGGGAGAATCCACAATGAGCAGTTCTTC
>NA|TRBJ2-2|few|TRBV6-2/TRBV6-3
CASSYDRTDTGELFF
TGTGCCAGCAGTTACGACAGGACGGACACCGGGGAGCTGTTTTTT
>TRBD2|TRBJ2-1|NA|TRBV29-1
CSVVGGGGGRASDERFF
TGCAGCGTTGTGGGGGGAGGCGGCGGGAGGGCATCGGATGAGCGGTTCTTC
>TRBD2|TRBJ2-1|NA|TRBV7-9
CASSRDTSGFYNEQFF
TGTGCCAGCAGCAGAGATACTAGCGGGTTTTACAATGAGCAGTTCTTC
>NA|TRBJ2-5|many|TRBV5-1
CASSPRQGGEETQYF
TGCGCCAGCAGCCCCCGGCAGGGAGGTGAAGAGACCCAGTACTTC
>NA|TRBJ2-2|NA|TRBV28
CAGARVSGELFF
TGTGCCGGCGCCAGGGTGTCGGGGGAGCTGTTTTTT
>NA|TRBJ2-2|many|TRBV5-1
CASSWTSDGELFF
TGCGCCAGCAGCTGGACTTCCGACGGGGAGCTGTTTTTT
>NA|TRBJ2-5|many|TRBV20-1
CSARQGGGETQYF
TGCAGTGCTCGACAGGGAGGTGGAGAGACCCAGTACTTC
>TRBD1|TRBJ1-1|many|TRBV13
CASSLGQRTEAFF
TGTGCCAGCAGCCTGGGACAGCGGACTGAAGCTTTCTTT
>NA|TRBJ2-5|few|TRBV4-3
CASSQGVGVWETQYF
TGCGCCAGCAGCCAAGGGGTGGGGGTCTGGGAGACCCAGTACTTC
>NA|TRBJ1-1|many|TRBV5-1
CASSLAGRGNTEAFF
TGCGCCAGCAGCTTGGCTGGCCGGGGGAACACTGAAGCTTTCTTT
>TRBD1|TRBJ2-2|many|TRBV4-3
CASSQLQGIGFGELFF
TGCGCCAGCAGCCAATTACAGGGGATAGGTTTCGGGGAGCTGTTTTTT
>TRBD2|TRBJ2-7|many|TRBV24-1
CATSDFRGLSGGAYEQYF
TGTGCCACCAGTGATTTCCGCGGACTTAGCGGGGGGGCTTACGAGCAGTACTTC
>NA|TRBJ1-6|many|TRBV27
CASSLFGVDNSPLHF
TGTGCCAGCAGTTTATTTGGGGTCGATAATTCACCCCTCCACTTT
>NA|TRBJ1-5|many|TRBV12-3/TRBV12-4
CASSGQNNNQPQHF
TGTGCCAGCAGTGGTCAGAACAACAATCAGCCCCAGCATTTT
>TRBD1|TRBJ1-6|many|TRBV28
CASSPRTGANSPLHF
TGTGCCAGCAGTCCCCGGACAGGGGCTAATTCACCCCTCCACTTT
>TRBD2|TRBJ2-1|NA|TRBV20-1
CSARTSGRAQEQFF
TGCAGTGCTAGAACTAGCGGGAGGGCCCAAGAGCAGTTCTTC
>NA|TRBJ1-6|many|TRBV20-1
CSARKSGSSYNSPLHF
TGCAGTGCTAGGAAGTCAGGGAGCTCCTATAATTCACCCCTCCACTTT
>NA|TRBJ2-2|NA|TRBV19
CASSMGRVGELFF
TGTGCCAGTAGTATGGGACGCGTCGGGGAGCTGTTTTTT
>TRBD1|TRBJ2-2|many|TRBV24-1
CATSDPGQGERTGELFF
TGTGCCACCAGTGACCCTGGACAGGGCGAACGCACCGGGGAGCTGTTTTTT
>TRBD1|TRBJ2-5|many|TRBV20-1
CSARTQTGVGETQYF
TGCAGTGCTCGGACCCAGACAGGGGTGGGAGAGACCCAGTACTTC
>NA|TRBJ1-5|few|TRBV6-2/TRBV6-3
CASSYSNNQPQHF
TGTGCCAGCAGTTACTCTAACAATCAGCCCCAGCATTTT